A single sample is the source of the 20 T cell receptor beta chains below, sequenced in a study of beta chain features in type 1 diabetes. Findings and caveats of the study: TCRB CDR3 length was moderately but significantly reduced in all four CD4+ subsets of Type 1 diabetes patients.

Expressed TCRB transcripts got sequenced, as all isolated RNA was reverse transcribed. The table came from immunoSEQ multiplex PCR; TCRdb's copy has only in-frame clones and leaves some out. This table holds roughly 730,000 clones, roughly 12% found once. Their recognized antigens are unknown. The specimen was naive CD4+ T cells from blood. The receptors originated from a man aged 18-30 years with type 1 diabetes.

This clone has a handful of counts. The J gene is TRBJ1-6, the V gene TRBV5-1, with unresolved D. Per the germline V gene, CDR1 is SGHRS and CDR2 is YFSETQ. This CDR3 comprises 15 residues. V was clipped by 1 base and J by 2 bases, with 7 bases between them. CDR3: CASSLQETYNSPLHF. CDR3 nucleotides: TGCGCCAGCAGCTTGCAGGAGACCTATAATTCACCCCTCCACTTT.

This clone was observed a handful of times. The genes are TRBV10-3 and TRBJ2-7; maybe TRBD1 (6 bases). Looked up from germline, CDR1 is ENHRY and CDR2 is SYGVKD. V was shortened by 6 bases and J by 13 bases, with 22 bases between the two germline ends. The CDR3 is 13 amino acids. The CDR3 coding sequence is TGTGCCATCAGCGTGGGGCTCCGGGACAAATCCTACTTC. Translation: CAISVGLRDKSYF.

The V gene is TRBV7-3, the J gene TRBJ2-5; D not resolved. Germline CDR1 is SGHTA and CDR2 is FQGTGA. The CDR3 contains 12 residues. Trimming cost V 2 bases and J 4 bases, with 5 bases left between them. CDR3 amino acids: CASSLVGETQYF. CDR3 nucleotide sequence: TGTGCCAGCAGCTTAGTAGGAGAGACCCAGTACTTC.

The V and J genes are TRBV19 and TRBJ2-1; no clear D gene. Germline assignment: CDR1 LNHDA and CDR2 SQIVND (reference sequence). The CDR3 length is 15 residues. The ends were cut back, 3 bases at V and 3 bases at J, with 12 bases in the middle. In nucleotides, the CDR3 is TGTGCCAGTAGTATTGTGGGCCCGTACTACAATGAGCAGTTCTTC. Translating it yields CASSIVGPYYNEQFF.

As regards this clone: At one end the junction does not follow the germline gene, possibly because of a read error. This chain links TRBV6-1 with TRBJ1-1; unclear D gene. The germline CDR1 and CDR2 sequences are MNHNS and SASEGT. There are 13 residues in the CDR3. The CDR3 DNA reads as TGTGCCAGCAGCGAAGAGGTCAACACTGAAGCTTTCTTT. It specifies CASSEEVNTEAFF.

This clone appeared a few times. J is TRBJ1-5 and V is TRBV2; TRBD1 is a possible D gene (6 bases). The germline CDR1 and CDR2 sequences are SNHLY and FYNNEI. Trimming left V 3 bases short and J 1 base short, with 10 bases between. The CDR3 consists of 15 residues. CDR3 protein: CASSDQGQSNQPQHF. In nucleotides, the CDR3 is TGTGCCAGCAGTGACCAGGGGCAGAGCAATCAGCCCCAGCATTTT.

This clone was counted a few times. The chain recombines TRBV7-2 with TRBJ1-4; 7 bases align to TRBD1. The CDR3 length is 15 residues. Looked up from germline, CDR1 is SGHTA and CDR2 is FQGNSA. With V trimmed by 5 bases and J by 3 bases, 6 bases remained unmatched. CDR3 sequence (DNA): TGTGCCAGCAGCACGTACAGGGGAGCTAATGAAAAACTGTTTTTT. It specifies CASSTYRGANEKLFF.

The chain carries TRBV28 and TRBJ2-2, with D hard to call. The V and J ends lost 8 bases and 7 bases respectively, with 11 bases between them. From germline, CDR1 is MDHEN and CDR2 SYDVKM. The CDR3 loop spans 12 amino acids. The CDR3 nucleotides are TGTGCCAGCCGATCCCCGATCGGGGAGCTGTTTTTT. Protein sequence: CASRSPIGELFF.

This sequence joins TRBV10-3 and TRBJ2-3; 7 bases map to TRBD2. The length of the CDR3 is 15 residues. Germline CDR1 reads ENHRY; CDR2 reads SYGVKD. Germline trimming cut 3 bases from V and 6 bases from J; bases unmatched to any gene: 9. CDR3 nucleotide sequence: TGTGCCATCAGTGACCCGACGGTAGCGGGCGATACGCAGTATTTT. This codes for CAISDPTVAGDTQYF.

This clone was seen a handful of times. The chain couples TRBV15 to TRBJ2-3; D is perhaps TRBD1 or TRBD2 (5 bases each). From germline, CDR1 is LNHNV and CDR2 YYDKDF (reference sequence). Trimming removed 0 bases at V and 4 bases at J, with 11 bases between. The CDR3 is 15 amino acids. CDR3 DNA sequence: TGTGCCACCAGCAGAGACAGGGACCAGGCAGATACGCAGTATTTT. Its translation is CATSRDRDQADTQYF.

The CDR3 coding sequence is TGTGCCAGCAGCGACAGGGCGGACACCATATATTTT. This encodes CASSDRADTIYF. V gene TRBV25-1 combines with J gene TRBJ1-3; 7 nucleotides match TRBD1. J was trimmed by 8 bases and V by 6 bases; bases with no gene match: 4. CDR1 and CDR2 from the germline V gene are MGHDK and SYGVNS. The CDR3 consists of 12 residues.

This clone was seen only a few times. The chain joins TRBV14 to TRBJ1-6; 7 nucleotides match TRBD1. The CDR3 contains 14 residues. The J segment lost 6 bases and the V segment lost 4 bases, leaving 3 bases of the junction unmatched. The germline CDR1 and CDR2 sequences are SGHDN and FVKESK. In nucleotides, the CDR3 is TGTGCCAGCAGCCCTCGACAGGGTAATTCACCCCTCCACTTT. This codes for CASSPRQGNSPLHF.

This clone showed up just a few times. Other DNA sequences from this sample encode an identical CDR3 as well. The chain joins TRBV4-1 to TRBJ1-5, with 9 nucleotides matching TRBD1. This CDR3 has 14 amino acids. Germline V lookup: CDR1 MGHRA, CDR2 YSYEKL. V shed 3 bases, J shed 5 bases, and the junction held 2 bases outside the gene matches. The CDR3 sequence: CASSQTGGDQPQHF. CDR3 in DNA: TGCGCCAGCAGCCAGACAGGGGGGGATCAGCCCCAGCATTTT.

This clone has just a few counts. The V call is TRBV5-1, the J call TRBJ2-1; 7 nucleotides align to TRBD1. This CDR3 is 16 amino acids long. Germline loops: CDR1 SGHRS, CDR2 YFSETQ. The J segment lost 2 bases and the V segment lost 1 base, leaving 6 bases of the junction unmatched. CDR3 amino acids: CASSLSRDRTYNEQFF. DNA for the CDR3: TGCGCCAGCAGCTTGAGCCGGGACAGAACCTACAATGAGCAGTTCTTC.

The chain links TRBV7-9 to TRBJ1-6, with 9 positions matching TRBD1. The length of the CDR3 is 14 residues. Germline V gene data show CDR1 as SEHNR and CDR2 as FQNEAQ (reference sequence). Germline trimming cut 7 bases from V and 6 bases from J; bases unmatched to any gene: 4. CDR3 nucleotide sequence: TGTGCCAGCACCACAGGGGGCGTTAATTCACCCCTCCACTTT. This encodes CASTTGGVNSPLHF.

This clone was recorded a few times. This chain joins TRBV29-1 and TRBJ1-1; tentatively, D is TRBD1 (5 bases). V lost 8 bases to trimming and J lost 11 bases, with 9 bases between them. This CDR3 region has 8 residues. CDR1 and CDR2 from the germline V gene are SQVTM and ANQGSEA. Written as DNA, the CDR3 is TGCAGCCGTCGGGGGGCTTTCTTT. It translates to CSRRGAFF.

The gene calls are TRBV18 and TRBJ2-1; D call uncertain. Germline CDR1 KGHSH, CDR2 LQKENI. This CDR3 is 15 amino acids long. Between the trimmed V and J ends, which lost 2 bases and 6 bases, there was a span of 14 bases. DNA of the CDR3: TGTGCCAGCTCACCAGGATCGGGCGGACGCAATGAGCAGTTCTTC. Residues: CASSPGSGGRNEQFF.

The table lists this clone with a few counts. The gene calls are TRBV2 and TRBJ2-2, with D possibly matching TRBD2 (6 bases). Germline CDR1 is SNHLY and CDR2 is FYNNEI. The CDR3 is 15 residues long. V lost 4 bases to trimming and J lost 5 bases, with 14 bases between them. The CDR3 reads CASSASGQETGELFF. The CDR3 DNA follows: TGTGCCAGCAGTGCCAGCGGGCAGGAAACCGGGGAGCTGTTTTTT.

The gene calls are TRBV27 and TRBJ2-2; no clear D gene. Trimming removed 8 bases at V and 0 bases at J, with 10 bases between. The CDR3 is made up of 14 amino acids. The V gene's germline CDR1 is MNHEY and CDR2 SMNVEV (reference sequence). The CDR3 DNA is TGTGCCAGCGGCCCCTCGGCGAACACCGGGGAGCTGTTTTTT. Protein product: CASGPSANTGELFF.

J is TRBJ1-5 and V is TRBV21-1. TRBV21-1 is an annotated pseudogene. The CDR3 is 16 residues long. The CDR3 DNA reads TGTGCCAGCAGCCCCGGAGCTTTTCGGAGCAATCAGCCCCAGCATTTT. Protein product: CASSPGAFRSNQPQHF.